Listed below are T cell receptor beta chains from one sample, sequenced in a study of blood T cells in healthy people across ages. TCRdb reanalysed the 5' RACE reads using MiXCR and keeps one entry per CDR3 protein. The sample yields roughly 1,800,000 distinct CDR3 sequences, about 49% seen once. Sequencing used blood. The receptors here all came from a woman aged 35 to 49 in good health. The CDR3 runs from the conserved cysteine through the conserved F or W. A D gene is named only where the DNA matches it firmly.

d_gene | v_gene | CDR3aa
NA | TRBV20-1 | CSARSSLSYEQYF
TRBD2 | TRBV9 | CASSGLAGTTDTRYF
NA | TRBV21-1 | CASSSSNTGPRVHEQYF
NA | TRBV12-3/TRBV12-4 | CASSLSPISGNTIYF
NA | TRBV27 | CASSSNENRHQPQHF
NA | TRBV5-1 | CASSLTGKVDQPQHF
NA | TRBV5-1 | CASSLGGGSAYEQYF
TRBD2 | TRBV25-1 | CASSTSGGKGSYNEQFF
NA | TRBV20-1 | CSARDLRVTEAFF
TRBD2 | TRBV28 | CASSGPGGGGWRYEQFF
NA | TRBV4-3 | CASSQGAGAQETQYF
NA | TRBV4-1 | CASSQGGGHYQETQYF
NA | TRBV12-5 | CASGIIGGGSHSYNEQFF
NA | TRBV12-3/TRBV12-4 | CASSVPQGSDTEAFF
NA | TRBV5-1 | CASSRSTTGGIQTQYF
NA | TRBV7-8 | CASSPQSNYGYTF
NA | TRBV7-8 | CVSSLNDRAPAKNIQYF
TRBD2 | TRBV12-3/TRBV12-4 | CASSLGGANIFDEQFF
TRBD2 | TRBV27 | CASSIRTSGGSYNEQFF
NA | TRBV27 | CASSPTFGPSGTDTQYF
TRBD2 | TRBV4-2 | CASSHWGEAGTSTDTQYF
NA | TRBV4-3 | CASSQDRDPVSSYNEQFF
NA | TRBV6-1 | CASRNRVNEQFF